What follows are 17 T cell receptor beta chains derived from one specimen sequenced in a study of T cells generated in artificial thymic organoids (dated by TCRdb to the late 2010s). The library came from 5' RACE. For sequencing, an Illumina MiSeq was employed. Separate semi-nested PCR amplifications were run for the TCRalpha and TCRbeta libraries, using Advantage 2 and reverse primers located in the TRAC or TRBC constant regions. In TCRdb, the public reads were trimmed at Q25 with fastp and aligned with MiXCR, with productive beta chains retained. Records with the same CDR3 protein are collapsed into one entry carrying the most frequent genes and DNA. The sample table contains over 6,500 distinct CDR3 sequences; only one count was recorded for approximately 20% of them. Almost 1.5% of the sample lies in the top ten. What was sequenced was naive CD8+ T cells from the thymus. The label giving this sample's cell subset or site can be read as: CD3+TCRalphabeta+CD8SP T cells; for blood, CD45RO-CCR7+ naive CD8+ T cells. The receptors originated from a human donor who gave cord blood stem cells for thymic organoid culture, a cardiac surgery patient who gave postnatal thymus, or a blood donor (not recorded which).

Relative to its sample, this clonotype is medium-sized (0.01 to 0.1%). The chain uses TRBV28 and TRBJ2-5; 8 bases line up with TRBD2. This CDR3 is built from 15 residues. Germline V CDR1 and CDR2: MDHEN, SYDVKM. V dropped 3 bases and J dropped 2; count of bases not matched to a gene: 5. CDR3 sequence reads: CASSLDGGDQETQYF. The CDR3 region has the DNA TGTGCCAGCAGTTTGGACGGGGGGGATCAAGAGACCCAGTACTTC.

This clonotype appeared many times. This chain connects TRBV7-9 to TRBJ2-1; D is possibly TRBD1 or TRBD2 (5 bases each). CDR1 and CDR2 from the germline V gene are SEHNR and FQNEAQ (reference sequence). The V end lost 3 bases, the J end lost 9 bases, and 15 bases lay between the germline ends. The CDR3 runs 14 residues. Here the CDR3 reads CASSFVEGWGEQFF. In DNA form, the CDR3 reads TGTGCCAGCAGCTTTGTCGAGGGGTGGGGTGAGCAGTTCTTC.

This clonotype showed up many times. The chain has TRBV14 and TRBJ2-1; TRBD1 agrees at 9 bases. CDR3 length equals 14 residues. V lost 4 bases to trimming and J lost 8 bases; unmatched junction nucleotides: 6. Germline lookup yields CDR1 SGHDN and CDR2 FVKESK. CDR3 sequence: CASSPGQGRYEQFF. DNA for the CDR3: TGTGCCAGCAGCCCGGGACAGGGCCGATATGAGCAGTTCTTC.

This clonotype appeared a few times. The rearrangement links TRBV20-1 to TRBJ2-1; TRBD1 matches 9 bases. CDR1 and CDR2 from the germline V gene are DFQATT and SNEGSKA (reference sequence). The CDR3 totals 19 residues. J lost 5 bases, V lost 3 bases, and 20 bases had no gene match. The CDR3 DNA reads as TGCAGTGCTAGGGGACAGGGTTCGGTTCCAGGCGGGGTGGACAATGAGCAGTTCTTC. Its protein product is CSARGQGSVPGGVDNEQFF.

By share of the sample, this clonotype is medium-sized. V is TRBV7-9 and J is TRBJ2-7; D is undetermined. Germline V gene sequence: CDR1 SEHNR, CDR2 FQNEAQ (reference sequence). V was clipped by 2 bases and J by 3 bases, with 8 bases between them. The CDR3 has 13 amino acids. CDR3 nucleotides: TGTGCCAGCAGCTTACCGGATTACTACGAGCAGTACTTC. Translating gives CASSLPDYYEQYF.

This clonotype was observed a few times. Given a much more abundant clone one base away, this may be a read error. The conserved phenylalanine or tryptophan is not found at the CDR3 terminus, so this likely reflects a read error. V gene TRBV12-3 or TRBV12-4 combines with J gene TRBJ1-2, with D perhaps matching TRBD1 (5 bases). This CDR3 has 15 residues. Trimming removed 2 bases from V and 9 bases from J, with 19 bases in between. CDR3 in amino acids: CASSLTGQGGDSYTL. As DNA, the CDR3 is TGTGCCAGCAGTTTAACGGGCCAGGGAGGGGATAGCTACACCCTC.

This clonotype showed up just a few times. This chain joins TRBV10-2 and TRBJ2-4; D ambiguous. The CDR3 has 13 residues. The ends were cut back, 10 bases at V and 7 bases at J, with 17 bases in the middle. Germline CDR1 is WSHSY and CDR2 is SAAADI. CDR3 sequence: CAILVFDPNIQYF. CDR3 bases: TGCGCCATCCTGGTTTTCGACCCGAACATTCAGTACTTC.

This chain connects TRBV11-2 to TRBJ1-2, with D maybe TRBD1 (6 bases). CDR3 length: 17 amino acids. The germline CDR1 and CDR2 sequences are SGHAT and FQNNGV. Trimming removed 0 bases from V and 1 base from J, with 15 bases in between. CDR3 loop: CASSLEGARIYNYGYTF. DNA for the CDR3: TGTGCCAGCAGCTTAGAGGGGGCGAGGATCTATAACTATGGCTACACCTTC.

This clonotype has a count of ten or more. The chain uses TRBV4-3 and TRBJ2-1; D is uncertain. Trimming took 5 bases from V and 5 from J, leaving 10 bases between them. CDR1 LGHNA and CDR2 YSLEER come from the germline V gene. This CDR3 region has 13 residues. DNA for the CDR3: TGCGCCAGCAGCGACTGGAACGACAATGAGCAGTTCTTC. The encoded protein is CASSDWNDNEQFF.

This chain joins TRBV5-1 and TRBJ2-7; 9 bases agree with TRBD1. Germline values: CDR1 SGHRS, CDR2 YFSETQ. The CDR3 runs 15 residues. Germline trimming cut 4 bases from V and 5 bases from J; bases unmatched to any gene: 10. The CDR3 loop reads CASSRRDRAFDEQYF. In DNA form, the CDR3 reads TGCGCCAGCAGCAGAAGGGACAGGGCTTTCGACGAGCAGTACTTC.

The chain employs TRBV28 and TRBJ1-5; D not certain. This CDR3 is 14 amino acids long. CDR1 is MDHEN and CDR2 is SYDVKM in the germline V gene. V lost 3 bases, J lost 7 bases, and 13 bases lay in between. The CDR3: CASSFKDSGQPQHF. In DNA, the CDR3 is TGTGCCAGCAGTTTCAAGGATTCGGGCCAGCCCCAGCATTTT.

Within the sample, this clonotype is medium-sized. The gene calls are TRBV12-3 or TRBV12-4 and TRBJ2-5, with unresolved D. The CDR3 sequence is 15 residues long. V lost 3 bases to trimming and J lost 7 bases, with 18 bases between them. The CDR3 DNA reads as TGTGCCAGCAGTTTTTTTATCCAGGACCTTGGGACCCAGTACTTC. Its translation: CASSFFIQDLGTQYF.

This clonotype is categorized as medium-sized (0.01 to 0.1%). V gene TRBV27 combines with J gene TRBJ1-3; possibly TRBD1 for D (5 bases). This CDR3 spans 14 amino acids. Germline V gene sequence: CDR1 MNHEY, CDR2 SMNVEV (reference sequence). V lost 4 bases to trimming and J lost 2 bases, with 9 bases between them. CDR3 region: CASSSGVPGNTIYF. For the CDR3, the DNA is TGTGCCAGCAGTTCGGGGGTCCCTGGAAACACCATATATTTT.

Sample share makes this clonotype medium-sized. The chain joins TRBV28 to TRBJ2-5, with unresolved D. The V gene lost 3 bases and the J gene lost 1 base, with 15 bases spanning the gap. Germline values: CDR1 MDHEN, CDR2 SYDVKM. CDR3 length: 16 amino acids. CDR3 DNA sequence: TGTGCCAGCAGTTTTACCCAGGCAGACCCCCAAGAGACCCAGTACTTC. The encoded protein is CASSFTQADPQETQYF.

On this clonotype: A much larger clone sits a single nucleotide away, making a read error possible. The chain joins TRBV5-4 to TRBJ2-7; 7 bases map to TRBD1. V trimming: 0 bases; J trimming: 5 bases; junction bases outside the gene matches: 5. In germline, CDR1 is SGHNT, CDR2 YYREEE (reference sequence). The CDR3 is 14 residues long. DNA of the CDR3: TGTGCCAGCAGCTTGGGGGACAGTTACGACGAGCAGTACTTC. It yields the protein CASSLGDSYDEQYF.

By share, this clonotype counts as medium-sized (0.01 to 0.1%). V usage is TRBV7-2 and J usage is TRBJ2-7, with 10 bases fitting TRBD1. Looked up from germline, CDR1 is SGHTA and CDR2 is FQGNSA. The V segment lost 5 bases and the J segment 3 bases; nucleotides outside the gene matches: 13. The CDR3 has 17 residues. The CDR3 region is CASSPILKTGGDYEQYF. The CDR3 DNA sequence: TGTGCCAGCAGCCCAATCCTAAAGACAGGGGGCGACTACGAGCAGTACTTC.

This clonotype is medium-sized within its sample. The chain links TRBV13 to TRBJ2-1; TRBD1 or TRBD2 may be the D gene (6 bases each). Germline V gene lookup returns CDR1 PRHDT and CDR2 FYEKMQ (reference sequence). This CDR3 comprises 16 residues. Trimming cost V 5 bases and J 5 bases, with 19 bases left between them. The CDR3 DNA reads as TGTGCCAGCAGCCCTGGAGAGGGGGGCCTCGACAATGAGCAGTTCTTC. It is translated as CASSPGEGGLDNEQFF.